A single TCR beta chain is shown here with its context. As yet, its antigen is unknown. This sample stems from a study of T cells in Graves' hyperthyroidism and ophthalmopathy. Study results and caveats: Ophthalmopathy cases were set apart from stable hyperthyroidism by a 13 V-J model.

CDR3 length: 16 residues. From germline, CDR1 is LNHDA and CDR2 SQIVND (reference sequence). Trimming at V came to 5 bases and at J to 7 bases, leaving 11 bases not matched to a gene. TCR beta CDR3 sequences were amplified from RNA transcripts. When the TCR CDR3 underwent first-round RT-PCR, the HTBI primer set was used. TCRdb fed the multiplex PCR reads into MiXCR, producing one record per CDR3 protein. The sample consists of about 420,000 distinct CDR3 sequences, 15% to 18% of them appearing once. Clinical symptoms, serum thyroxine, TRAb, thyroid ultrasound and orbital computed tomography informed diagnoses.

The material sequenced was blood. The clonotype originates from a woman between 18 and 29 years old with Graves' hyperthyroidism. The rearrangement links TRBV19 to TRBJ2-6, with 7 bases lining up with TRBD2. The CDR3, as DNA: TGTGCCAGTAGTTTCTCAGGGAGGGTCTTTGCCAACGTCCTGACTTTC. It translates to CASSFSGRVFANVLTF.